The present T cell receptor beta chain was sequenced within a study of Tregs in tolerant kidney transplant recipients. Some clones are missing from TCRdb's copy, which holds only in-frame ones; the method was immunoSEQ multiplex PCR. Among approximately 93,000 clones listed, approximately 94% were seen once. The sequence came from a human donor who received a combined kidney and bone marrow transplant. The material sequenced was CD4+ T cells from blood, taken before the transplant.

For the CDR3, the DNA is TGTGCCAGTAGTCCTAGCGGGACAGGGAACACCGGGGAGCTGTTTTTT. This sequence encodes CASSPSGTGNTGELFF. This chain joins TRBV19 and TRBJ2-2, with a tentative D call TRBD2 (9 bases). V was clipped by 5 bases and J by 1 base, with 14 bases between them. Per the germline V gene, CDR1 is LNHDA and CDR2 is SQIVND (reference sequence). The CDR3 is 16 amino acids.